This is a list of T cell receptor beta chains from one sample in a study of cytomegalovirus exposure and HLA in healthy donors. The assay was immunoSEQ multiplex PCR, and TCRdb's table has in-frame clones only and misses some. The sample has 85,000 to 120,000 clones; roughly 70% are singletons. The sequenced material came from PBMCs. Every receptor here comes from a male donor in good health and CMV-seropositive. CDR3s include the opening cysteine and the closing phenylalanine or tryptophan. Each record gives: clone size, J gene, V gene, D gene, CDR3 protein, CDR3 DNA. D genes are given only for firm matches. Clone size appears in some rows only: once, few, many, or a class for an expanded clone.

. TRBJ1-2 TRBV9 TRBD1 CASSVDRNYGYTF TGTGCCAGCAGCGTGGACAGGAACTATGGCTACACCTTC
once TRBJ1-1 TRBV5-4 TRBD1 CASSPRGVNTEAFF TGTGCCAGCAGCCCCAGGGGGGTGAACACTGAAGCTTTCTTT
once TRBJ1-5 TRBV9 . CASSGEDLIDQPQHF TGTGCCAGCAGCGGGGAGGACTTAATCGATCAGCCCCAGCATTTT
. TRBJ2-7 TRBV7-9 TRBD2 CASSASGRGEQYF TGTGCCAGCAGTGCTAGCGGGCGGGGCGAGCAGTACTTC
. TRBJ2-5 TRBV5-4 . CASSLGGNQETQYF TGTGCCAGCAGCTTGGGAGGGAACCAAGAGACCCAGTACTTC
. TRBJ1-3 TRBV19 . CATKVMDNSGNTIYF TGTGCCACTAAGGTCATGGACAACTCTGGAAACACCATATATTTT
. TRBJ2-6 TRBV16 TRBD1 CASSQLAQGAPGANVLTF TGTGCCAGCAGCCAATTAGCACAGGGGGCCCCTGGGGCCAACGTCCTGACTTTC
. TRBJ1-3 TRBV5-1 . CASSLGRVTGNTIYF TGCGCCAGCAGCTTGGGCAGGGTGACTGGAAACACCATATATTTT
. TRBJ2-7 TRBV19 . CASSFGTGTSIYEQYF TGTGCCAGTAGTTTCGGAACAGGGACGTCAATTTACGAGCAGTACTTC
. TRBJ1-4 TRBV19 TRBD1 CASNRGGPLGLNEKLFF TGTGCCAGTAACAGGGGGGGACCCCTAGGACTTAATGAAAAACTGTTTTTT
. TRBJ2-5 TRBV28 . CASSLGGRQETQYF TGTGCCAGCAGTTTGGGGGGACGGCAAGAGACCCAGTACTTC
. TRBJ1-3 TRBV15 TRBD1 CATRTGGGNTIYF TGTGCCACCAGGACAGGGGGAGGAAACACCATATATTTT
. TRBJ1-2 TRBV14 . CASSQDPVNGYTF TGTGCCAGCAGCCAAGATCCCGTTAATGGCTACACCTTC
. TRBJ2-7 TRBV14 . CASSHSSYEQYF TGTGCCAGCAGCCACAGTTCCTACGAGCAGTACTTC
. TRBJ2-5 TRBV4-3 TRBD2 CASSLRTSGRETQYF TGCGCCAGCAGCTTACGGACTAGCGGGCGGGAGACCCAGTACTTC
few TRBJ2-1 TRBV4-3 . CASSQSWVASSYNEQFF TGCGCCAGCAGCCAATCCTGGGTAGCGAGTTCCTACAATGAGCAGTTCTTC
few TRBJ1-6 TRBV6-4 . CASSESRNSPLHF TGTGCCAGCAGTGAATCGAGGAATTCACCCCTCCACTTT
once TRBJ2-3 TRBV30 . CAWSEYGVGVIDTQYF TGTGCCTGGAGTGAATACGGCGTAGGGGTAATAGATACGCAGTATTTT
. TRBJ2-7 TRBV7-2 TRBD2 CASSLIRAGEDEQYF TGTGCCAGCAGCTTAATCCGCGCGGGAGAGGACGAGCAGTACTTC
few TRBJ1-1 TRBV21-1 . CASSKVGRANTEAFF TGTGCCAGCAGCAAAGTGGGCAGGGCGAACACTGAAGCTTTCTTT
. TRBJ2-1 TRBV7-3 TRBD1 CASSFRAGTGDDEQFF TGTGCCAGCAGCTTCCGGGCCGGGACAGGGGATGATGAGCAGTTCTTC
. TRBJ1-2 TRBV5-1 . CASSLIAGNYGYTF TGCGCCAGCAGCTTGATAGCAGGGAACTATGGCTACACCTTC
few TRBJ2-3 TRBV28 . CASSLTSNTDTDTQYF TGTGCCAGCAGTCTGACTAGTAACACGGACACAGATACGCAGTATTTT
. TRBJ2-7 TRBV30 . CAWGKFAGSFYEQYF TGTGCCTGGGGCAAATTCGCTGGGAGTTTCTACGAGCAGTACTTC
. TRBJ2-5 TRBV29-1 TRBD2 CSVAGLAGQETQYF TGCAGCGTAGCGGGACTAGCGGGGCAAGAGACCCAGTACTTC
. TRBJ1-2 TRBV5-6 TRBD1 CASSAGTGGNNYGYTF TGTGCCAGCAGCGCCGGGACAGGGGGCAACAACTATGGCTACACCTTC
. TRBJ1-3 TRBV6-6 TRBD1 CAGGQGPGNTIYF TGTGCCGGGGGACAGGGTCCTGGAAACACCATATATTTT
. TRBJ2-7 TRBV5-4 . CASSSTGVFDEQYF TGTGCCAGCAGCTCCACCGGGGTTTTCGACGAGCAGTACTTC
. TRBJ1-1 TRBV19 . CASSIDLRGTEAFF TGTGCCAGTAGTATAGACCTCAGGGGAACTGAAGCTTTCTTT
few TRBJ2-7 TRBV6-1 TRBD2 CASSARLAGTSYEQYF TGTGCCAGCAGTGCCCGGCTAGCGGGGACCTCCTACGAGCAGTACTTC
. TRBJ2-5 TRBV25-1 TRBD2 CASRGTSGDQETQYF TGTGCCAGCAGGGGGACTAGCGGAGACCAAGAGACCCAGTACTTC
. TRBJ1-1 TRBV5-1 . CASSLITGQNTEAFF TGCGCCAGCAGCTTGATTACAGGGCAAAACACTGAAGCTTTCTTT
once TRBJ2-5 TRBV11-2 . CASSAEETQYF TGTGCCAGCAGCGCGGAAGAGACCCAGTACTTC
. TRBJ2-6 TRBV4-3 TRBD2 CASSQDPAGGRTGANVLTF TGCGCCAGCAGCCAAGATCCAGCGGGGGGCAGAACTGGGGCCAACGTCCTGACTTTC
. TRBJ2-1 TRBV29-1 TRBD2 CSARGASGRAGSSEQFF TGCAGCGCCAGAGGGGCTAGCGGGAGGGCCGGGAGTAGTGAGCAGTTCTTC
. TRBJ1-5 TRBV28 TRBD1 CAILASGTGYNQPQHF TGTGCCATCCTAGCCTCCGGGACAGGCTACAATCAGCCCCAGCATTTT
. TRBJ1-3 TRBV25-1 . CASSDFISGNTIYF TGTGCCAGCAGTGACTTTATCTCTGGAAACACCATATATTTT
. TRBJ2-1 TRBV5-4 . CASSPSAGVVINEQFF TGTGCCAGCAGCCCGTCGGCAGGGGTTGTGATTAATGAGCAGTTCTTC
. TRBJ2-7 TRBV5-1 TRBD1 CASSLGDRGYEQYF TGCGCCAGCAGCTTGGGGGACAGGGGCTACGAGCAGTACTTC
. TRBJ2-5 TRBV5-4 . CASSGGPAEETQYF TGTGCCAGCAGCGGCGGCCCCGCGGAAGAGACCCAGTACTTC
. TRBJ1-1 TRBV2 TRBD1 CASGDPTGGARTEAFF TGTGCCAGCGGCGACCCGACAGGGGGCGCAAGGACTGAAGCTTTCTTT
. TRBJ2-7 TRBV4-3 . CASSQQDSEAYEQYF TGCGCCAGCAGCCAACAGGACAGCGAAGCCTACGAGCAGTACTTC
. TRBJ1-2 TRBV28 . CASILRSRGGYTF TGTGCCAGCATCCTGAGGTCCCGAGGCGGCTACACCTTC
. TRBJ1-4 TRBV18 TRBD1 CASSPGQGDEKLFF TGTGCCAGCTCACCGGGACAGGGGGATGAAAAACTGTTTTTT
. TRBJ1-1 TRBV28 . CASSSPQGRLSTEAFF TGTGCCAGCAGCTCCCCACAGGGACGATTGAGCACTGAAGCTTTCTTT
. TRBJ2-7 TRBV27 TRBD1 CASSLSWTGGAKYEQYF TGTGCCAGCAGTTTATCGTGGACAGGGGGCGCAAAGTACGAGCAGTACTTC
. TRBJ1-5 TRBV5-5 . CASSLGQLNQPQHF TGTGCCAGCAGCTTGGGACAGCTTAATCAGCCCCAGCATTTT